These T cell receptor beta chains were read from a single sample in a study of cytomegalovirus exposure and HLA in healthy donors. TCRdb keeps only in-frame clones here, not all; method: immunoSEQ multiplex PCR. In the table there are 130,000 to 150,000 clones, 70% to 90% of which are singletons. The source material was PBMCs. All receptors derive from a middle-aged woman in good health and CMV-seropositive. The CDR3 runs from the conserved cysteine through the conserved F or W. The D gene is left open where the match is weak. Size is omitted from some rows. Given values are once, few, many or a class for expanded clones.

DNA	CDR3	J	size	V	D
TGCGCCAGCAGCTGGGGCAACGGGACGGGGGAGGATACGCAGTATTTT	CASSWGNGTGEDTQYF	TRBJ2-3	once	TRBV5-1	.
TGTGCCAGCAGCTTAACTTCTTCTCCCTACGAGCAGTACTTC	CASSLTSSPYEQYF	TRBJ2-7	few	TRBV7-3	.
TGCGCCAGCAGCCAAGAAGAAGGGAGTAGCGGGGAGCAGTACTTC	CASSQEEGSSGEQYF	TRBJ2-7	few	TRBV4-1	TRBD2
TGTGCCAGCAGCTTAGGGACAGGTCCCGAAAAACTGTTTTTT	CASSLGTGPEKLFF	TRBJ1-4	.	TRBV11-2	TRBD1
TGTGCCACCAGCAGAGTAGAAAGCGGGCTCACAGATACGCAGTATTTT	CATSRVESGLTDTQYF	TRBJ2-3	once	TRBV15	.
TGTGCCAGCAGGGAACTAGCGGGGGGCACAGATACGCAGTATTTT	CASRELAGGTDTQYF	TRBJ2-3	few	TRBV2	TRBD2
TGTGCCAGCAGCCTCTTCTTAGCGGGGGGAATTGAGAATGAGCAGTTCTTC	CASSLFLAGGIENEQFF	TRBJ2-1	.	TRBV2	TRBD2
TGCAGCGTTGAGGTTGTAGGGGGCCTATACGAGCAGTACTTC	CSVEVVGGLYEQYF	TRBJ2-7	.	TRBV29-1	TRBD1
TGCGCCAGCAGCTTACTACAGGGGATGAACACTGAAGCTTTCTTT	CASSLLQGMNTEAFF	TRBJ1-1	many	TRBV5-1	TRBD1
TGTGCCTCCTGGTTCGGGGACACCGGGGAGCTGTTTTTT	CASWFGDTGELFF	TRBJ2-2	.	TRBV30	.
TGTGCCAGCAGTTCGAACAGGGAAGGGATCACTGAAGCTTTCTTT	CASSSNREGITEAFF	TRBJ1-1	.	TRBV28	.
TGTGCCAGCAGCCCCTTTAGGGGAGGGACAGATACGCAGTATTTT	CASSPFRGGTDTQYF	TRBJ2-3	.	TRBV5-4	TRBD2
TGTGCCAGCAGTTACTTTACCCCCGACAGGGACAGAGGCTATGGCTACACCTTC	CASSYFTPDRDRGYGYTF	TRBJ1-2	few	TRBV6-7	TRBD1
TGTGCCAGTAGTACTGGACTAGCGGGATTAAATGAGCAGTTCTTC	CASSTGLAGLNEQFF	TRBJ2-1	once	TRBV19	TRBD2
TGTGCCAGCAGTGGGCAGGGGGGATTTAATGAGCAGTTCTTC	CASSGQGGFNEQFF	TRBJ2-1	.	TRBV6-4	.
TGTGCCAGCAGCCCGACAGTGAGCTCCTACAATGAGCAGTTCTTC	CASSPTVSSYNEQFF	TRBJ2-1	.	TRBV7-9	.
TGTGCCAGCGATACAGGGTCACCGTTCCAGCATTTT	CASDTGSPFQHF	TRBJ1-5	few	TRBV6-5	.
TGTGCCACCAGCCCGCGGCTACAGAGGAGGGAGACCCAGTACTTC	CATSPRLQRRETQYF	TRBJ2-5	.	TRBV15	.
TGTGCCACCAACAGAGAATTGCGGGGACAGGAAAAACTGTTTTTT	CATNRELRGQEKLFF	TRBJ1-4	.	TRBV15	TRBD1
TGTGCCAGCCGGAAGGGGGCAGATACGCAGTATTTT	CASRKGADTQYF	TRBJ2-3	once	TRBV6-6	.
TGTGCCAGCAGTTACTCGGGACAGGGATCTTCCTACGAGCAGTACTTC	CASSYSGQGSSYEQYF	TRBJ2-7	.	TRBV6-5	TRBD1
TGTGCCAGCAGCCCCCGACTAGCGGGAGGGTCCTACAATGAGCAGTTCTTC	CASSPRLAGGSYNEQFF	TRBJ2-1	.	TRBV9	TRBD2
TGTGCCAGCAGCTTGGGCCGCGAGTATGAGCAGTTCTTC	CASSLGREYEQFF	TRBJ2-1	few	TRBV5-8	.
TGTGCCAGCAGTTCACCCCAGGGCTACTCCTACGAGCAGTACTTC	CASSSPQGYSYEQYF	TRBJ2-7	.	TRBV28	.
TGTGCCAGCAACCCATTAACCTACGAGCAGTACTTC	CASNPLTYEQYF	TRBJ2-7	.	TRBV2	.
TGTGCCAGCAGCCTCCGACTAGCGGGTGAGCAGTTCTTC	CASSLRLAGEQFF	TRBJ2-1	.	TRBV9	TRBD2
TGTGCCAGCAGCTTGCCCAACTATCAGCCCCAGCATTTT	CASSLPNYQPQHF	TRBJ1-5	few	TRBV5-8	.
TGTGCCACCCGATCCGGGACAGGTAACTACGAGCAGTACTTC	CATRSGTGNYEQYF	TRBJ2-7	.	TRBV7-8	TRBD1
TGCGCCAGCAACCGAGAGGGGGATTGGAGAACAGATACGCAGTATTTT	CASNREGDWRTDTQYF	TRBJ2-3	.	TRBV5-1	.
TGTGCCAGCAGCGGAGTCTATGGGGCCAACGTCCTGACTTTC	CASSGVYGANVLTF	TRBJ2-6	.	TRBV9	.
TGTGCCAGCAGTTTAGCAGGGCCGGTGGAAAAACTGTTTTTT	CASSLAGPVEKLFF	TRBJ1-4	.	TRBV28	.
TGTGCCAGCAGCCATACCCGGGAGGGCGAGCAGTACTTC	CASSHTREGEQYF	TRBJ2-7	once	TRBV4-2	TRBD2
TGTGCCAGCAGCTTAGTGGACAGCCCCTATGGCTACACCTTC	CASSLVDSPYGYTF	TRBJ1-2	.	TRBV11-2	.
TGTGCCAGTAGTTATAATCTAGCGGCACAAGAGACCCAGTACTTC	CASSYNLAAQETQYF	TRBJ2-5	.	TRBV19	TRBD2
TGTGCCAGCGCCCCCTCTCGCGTTAACTACAATGAGCAGTTCTTC	CASAPSRVNYNEQFF	TRBJ2-1	few	TRBV27	.
TGCAGCGTTGGAACGGGACTAGCGGGAGGAGGCAAGTTCTTC	CSVGTGLAGGGKFF	TRBJ2-1	.	TRBV29-1	TRBD2
TGCGCCAGCAGTGCCCCGACAGTTACTGACCCTAATCAGCCCCAGCATTTT	CASSAPTVTDPNQPQHF	TRBJ1-5	.	TRBV10-2	.
TGTGCCAGCAGGAAGGGGGAGACCCAGTACTTC	CASRKGETQYF	TRBJ2-5	.	TRBV7-6	.
TGTGCCAGCAGTTCTACAGAGTATAGCAATCAGCCCCAGCATTTT	CASSSTEYSNQPQHF	TRBJ1-5	.	TRBV6-6	.
TGTGCCAGCAGCCAGGGACATAGCAATCAGCCCCAGCATTTT	CASSQGHSNQPQHF	TRBJ1-5	once	TRBV9	.
TGTGCCAGCGGGCGGGGATGGAACACCGGGGAGCTGTTTTTT	CASGRGWNTGELFF	TRBJ2-2	once	TRBV27	.
TGCGCCAGCAGCAAACAGGGGTATAGCAATCAGCCCCAGCATTTT	CASSKQGYSNQPQHF	TRBJ1-5	few	TRBV5-1	TRBD1
TGTGCCAGCAGCTTAGGTTTCCGAGAGACCCAGTACTTC	CASSLGFRETQYF	TRBJ2-5	.	TRBV13	.
TGTGCCAGCAGCTCAGGGACTAGCGGAGTACAAGAGACCCAGTACTTC	CASSSGTSGVQETQYF	TRBJ2-5	.	TRBV5-4	TRBD2
TGTGCTAGTGGTTCTCAGGGACAGGGGTACGAGCAGTACTTC	CASGSQGQGYEQYF	TRBJ2-7	.	TRBV12-5	TRBD1
TGTGCCAGCACTCAGGACGGGAGTTACACCGGGGAGCTGTTTTTT	CASTQDGSYTGELFF	TRBJ2-2	.	TRBV25-1	.
TGTGCCAGCAGCCCCGCCCTATACGAGGCCCGGTTCTCGGCCCAGTACTTC	CASSPALYEARFSAQYF	TRBJ2-5	.	TRBV7-9	.
TGTGCCAGCAGCCCACAGGGACGGAGCTCTGGGGCCAACGTCCTGACTTTC	CASSPQGRSSGANVLTF	TRBJ2-6	.	TRBV7-3	.
TGTGCCAGCAGAAGCGGGAGCGCAGATACGCAGTATTTT	CASRSGSADTQYF	TRBJ2-3	.	TRBV7-9	TRBD2
TGTGCCAGCAGCCCAGATAGCAATCAGCCCCAGCATTTT	CASSPDSNQPQHF	TRBJ1-5	.	TRBV5-6	.
TGTGCCAGCAGCTTAGCGGGACACTACACTGAAGCTTTCTTT	CASSLAGHYTEAFF	TRBJ1-1	.	TRBV7-2	.
TGTGCCGGGGAGGCCGGGGAGCTGTTTTTT	CAGEAGELFF	TRBJ2-2	.	TRBV7-9	.
TGTGCCAGCAGTCAGACAGGGGGGAATCAGCCCCAGCATTTT	CASSQTGGNQPQHF	TRBJ1-5	few	TRBV28	TRBD1